The clone carrying this T cell receptor (beta chain) was recorded a few times. The length of the CDR3 is 11 residues. Germline CDR1 MNHEY, CDR2 SVGAGI. The junction had 3 bases not matched to a gene; V was cut back by 8 bases and J by 9 bases. The entry originates in a study of cytomegalovirus exposure and HLA in healthy donors. With 60 Vbeta and 13 Jbeta primers, the PCR was carried out. TCRdb keeps only in-frame clones here, not all; method: immunoSEQ multiplex PCR. The table includes more than 130,000 clones, roughly three quarters detected once. The chain uses TRBV6-5 and TRBJ1-4, with 7 bases matching TRBD1. The sequence was collected from a woman in her forties or fifties in good health and CMV-seronegative. The sample consisted of PBMCs. CDR3: CASRGQKKLFF. The CDR3 DNA is TGTGCCAGCCGGGGACAGAAAAAACTGTTTTTT.